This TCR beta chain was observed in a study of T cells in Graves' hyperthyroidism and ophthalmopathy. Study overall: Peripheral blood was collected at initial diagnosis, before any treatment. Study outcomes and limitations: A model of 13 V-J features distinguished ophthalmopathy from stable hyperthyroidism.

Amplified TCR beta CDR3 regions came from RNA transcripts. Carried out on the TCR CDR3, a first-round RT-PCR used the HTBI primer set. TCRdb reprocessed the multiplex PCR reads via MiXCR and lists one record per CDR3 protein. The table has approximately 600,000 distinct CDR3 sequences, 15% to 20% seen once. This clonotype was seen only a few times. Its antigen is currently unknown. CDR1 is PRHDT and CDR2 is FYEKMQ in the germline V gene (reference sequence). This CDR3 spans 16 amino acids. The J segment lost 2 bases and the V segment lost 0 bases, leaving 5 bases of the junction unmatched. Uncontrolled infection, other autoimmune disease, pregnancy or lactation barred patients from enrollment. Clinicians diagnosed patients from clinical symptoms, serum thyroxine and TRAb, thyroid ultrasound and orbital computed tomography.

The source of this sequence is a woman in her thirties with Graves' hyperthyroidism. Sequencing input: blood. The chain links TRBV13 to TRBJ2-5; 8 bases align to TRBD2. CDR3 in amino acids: CASSLGLAVQQETQYF. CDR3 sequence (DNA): TGTGCCAGCAGCTTAGGACTAGCGGTTCAACAAGAGACCCAGTACTTC.